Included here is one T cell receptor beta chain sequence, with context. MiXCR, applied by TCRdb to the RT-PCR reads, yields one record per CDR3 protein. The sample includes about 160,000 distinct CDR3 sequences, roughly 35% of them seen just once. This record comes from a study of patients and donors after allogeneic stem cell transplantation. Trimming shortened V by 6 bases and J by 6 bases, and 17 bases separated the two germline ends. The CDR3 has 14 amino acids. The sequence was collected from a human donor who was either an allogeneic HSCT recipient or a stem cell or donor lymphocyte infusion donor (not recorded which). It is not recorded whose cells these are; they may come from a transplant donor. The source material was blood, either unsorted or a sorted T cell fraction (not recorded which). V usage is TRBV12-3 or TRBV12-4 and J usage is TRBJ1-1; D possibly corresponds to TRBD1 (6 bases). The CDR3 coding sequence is TGTGCCAGCAGCAACCACAGGGAGTACGCTGAAGCTTTCTTT. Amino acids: CASSNHREYAEAFF.